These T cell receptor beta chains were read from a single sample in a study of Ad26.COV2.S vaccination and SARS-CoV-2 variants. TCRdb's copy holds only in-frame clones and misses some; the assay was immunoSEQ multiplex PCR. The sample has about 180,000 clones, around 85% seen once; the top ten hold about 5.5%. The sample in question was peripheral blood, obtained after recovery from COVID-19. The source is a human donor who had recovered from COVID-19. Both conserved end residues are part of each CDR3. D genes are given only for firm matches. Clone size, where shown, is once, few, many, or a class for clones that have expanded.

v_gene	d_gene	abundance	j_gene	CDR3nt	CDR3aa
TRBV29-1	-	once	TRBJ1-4	TGCAGCGCTAAAATTGGACGGACTTTCCAAAGTAATGAAAAACTGTTTTTT	CSAKIGRTFQSNEKLFF
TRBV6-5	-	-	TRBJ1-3	TGTGCCAGCGGCACCGGGACCGCTGGGTCCACCATATATTTT	CASGTGTAGSTIYF
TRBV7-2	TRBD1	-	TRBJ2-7	TGTGCCAGCAGCTCTACCGGGACAGGGGTTCGGGAGCAGTACTTC	CASSSTGTGVREQYF
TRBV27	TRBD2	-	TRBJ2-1	TGTGCCAGCAGCTCCCTTTCTAGACTAGCGGAGCAGTTCTTC	CASSSLSRLAEQFF
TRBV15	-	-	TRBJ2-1	TGTGCCACCAGCAGAGATCGATTAACCTACAATGAGCAGTTCTTC	CATSRDRLTYNEQFF
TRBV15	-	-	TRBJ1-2	TGTGCCACCAGCAGCCGCCGTTCAGGAGTTGGCTACACCTTC	CATSSRRSGVGYTF
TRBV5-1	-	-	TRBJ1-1	TGCGCCAGCAGCTCCCTAGACTCTGAAGCTTTCTTT	CASSSLDSEAFF
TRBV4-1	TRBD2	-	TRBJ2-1	TGCGCCAGCAGCCTCTATAGGGGACTAGGGTACAATGAGCAGTTCTTC	CASSLYRGLGYNEQFF
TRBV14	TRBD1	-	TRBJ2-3	TGTGCCAGCAGCCAAGAAGCTAACAGGGGGCTGAGCACAGATACGCAGTATTTT	CASSQEANRGLSTDTQYF
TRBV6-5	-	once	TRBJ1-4	TGTGCCAGCAGTTATACAGGCGTGGGGGAAAAACTGTTTTTT	CASSYTGVGEKLFF
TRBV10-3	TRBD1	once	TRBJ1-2	TGTGCCATCAGTGTAGGACAGGGGGGCTTTTATGGCTACACCTTC	CAISVGQGGFYGYTF
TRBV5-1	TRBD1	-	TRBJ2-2	TGCGCCAGCAGCCAGGGACAGGGAGGGGCCGGGGAGCTGTTTTTT	CASSQGQGGAGELFF
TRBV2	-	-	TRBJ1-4	TGTGCCAGCAGCTATCCGGGGCCTGAGGGTGAAAAACTGTTTTTT	CASSYPGPEGEKLFF
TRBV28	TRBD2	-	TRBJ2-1	TGTGCCAGCAGCTCCCTAGCGGGGGCCAAGATGACCATATACAATGAGCAGTTCTTC	CASSSLAGAKMTIYNEQFF
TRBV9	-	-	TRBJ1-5	TGTGCCAGCAGCCCCCGACGGGCGGGGGATTTCGGGTGGTTAAATCAGCCCCAGCATTTT	CASSPRRAGDFGWLNQPQHF
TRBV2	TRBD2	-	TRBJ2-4	TGTGCCAGCAGCGCCTCCGGGACTAGCGCCAAAAACATTCAGTACTTC	CASSASGTSAKNIQYF
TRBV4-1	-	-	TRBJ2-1	TGCGCCAGCAGCCAAGAAGTGTTCCGGGGGAGCAATGAGCAGTTCTTC	CASSQEVFRGSNEQFF
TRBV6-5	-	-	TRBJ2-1	TGTGCCAGCAGCCCCCTGGCTGATGAGCAGTTCTTC	CASSPLADEQFF
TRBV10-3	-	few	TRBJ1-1	TGTGCCATCAGTGATGATAAAAACACTGAAGCTTTCTTT	CAISDDKNTEAFF
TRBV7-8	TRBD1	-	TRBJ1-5	TGTGCCAGCAGCCTCGGACAGGGTTGGAATCAGCCCCAGCATTTT	CASSLGQGWNQPQHF
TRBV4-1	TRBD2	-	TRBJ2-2	TGCGCCAGCAGCCAACCGGCGGGGGAATCGAACACCGGGGAGCTGTTTTTT	CASSQPAGESNTGELFF
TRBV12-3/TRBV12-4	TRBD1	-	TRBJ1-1	TGTGCCAGCAGCCGGACAGGGATCTCTGAAGCTTTCTTT	CASSRTGISEAFF
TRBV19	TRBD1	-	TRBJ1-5	TGTGCCAGTAGTACTGGACAGGGCGGCCAGCCCCAGCATTTT	CASSTGQGGQPQHF
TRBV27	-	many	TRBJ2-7	TGTGCCAGCAGTTCCCTGGGGAAGGGAGTAGCCTACGAGCAGTACTTC	CASSSLGKGVAYEQYF
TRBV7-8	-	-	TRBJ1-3	TGTGCCAGCAGCTTAGGGGGGAAGGGAAACACCATATATTTT	CASSLGGKGNTIYF
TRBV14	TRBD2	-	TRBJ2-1	TGTGCCAGCAGCCAACAACCCAAACTACGGACTAGCGGGAGGAATGAGCAGTTCTTC	CASSQQPKLRTSGRNEQFF
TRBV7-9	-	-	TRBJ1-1	TGTGCCAGCAGATACCCACTACAGGGTGAAGCTTTCTTT	CASRYPLQGEAFF
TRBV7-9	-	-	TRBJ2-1	TGTGCCAGCAGGGACCAGAGCTCCTACAATGAGCAGTTCTTC	CASRDQSSYNEQFF
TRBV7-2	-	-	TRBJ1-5	TGTGCCAGCAGTCTGGACAGCAATCAGCCCCAGCATTTT	CASSLDSNQPQHF
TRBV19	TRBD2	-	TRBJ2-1	TGTGCCAGTAGTAGCCAATCAGCGGGAGATATATACAATGAGCAGTTCTTC	CASSSQSAGDIYNEQFF
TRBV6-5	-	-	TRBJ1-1	TGTGCCAGCAGTTACTCGGGACTGACGTTTGAAGCTTTCTTT	CASSYSGLTFEAFF
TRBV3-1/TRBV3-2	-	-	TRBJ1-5	TGTGCCAGCAGCAATAGATTGAATAGCAATCAGCCCCAGCATTTT	CASSNRLNSNQPQHF
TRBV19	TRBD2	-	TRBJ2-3	TGTGCCAGTAGGATATCTAGCGGGAGAGGAGATACGCAGTATTTT	CASRISSGRGDTQYF
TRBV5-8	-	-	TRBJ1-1	TGTGCCAGCAGCTTGCACAGGGCGAACACTGAAGCTTTCTTT	CASSLHRANTEAFF
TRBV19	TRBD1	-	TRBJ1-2	TGTGCCAGTAGTATTACAACAGGGGGCTATGGCTACACCTTC	CASSITTGGYGYTF
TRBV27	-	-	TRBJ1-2	TGTGCCAGCAGTGCTTCGGGTTACAATGGCTACACCTTC	CASSASGYNGYTF
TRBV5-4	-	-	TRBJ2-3	TGTGCCAGCAGCGGAGGTTGGGGAGCGGGCCTCAAGGGGACAGATACGCAGTATTTT	CASSGGWGAGLKGTDTQYF
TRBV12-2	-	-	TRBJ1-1	TGTGCAAGTCGCTTAAGCTTTTCGTACACTGAAGCTTTCTTT	CASRLSFSYTEAFF
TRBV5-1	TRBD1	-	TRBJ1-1	TGCGCCAGCAGAGGGAGTACAGGGGGATCTTCTGAAGCTTTCTTT	CASRGSTGGSSEAFF
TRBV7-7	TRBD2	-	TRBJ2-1	TGTGCTAGCAGCTTGGGAGGGATTGCCTCCTACAATGAGCAGTTCTTC	CASSLGGIASYNEQFF